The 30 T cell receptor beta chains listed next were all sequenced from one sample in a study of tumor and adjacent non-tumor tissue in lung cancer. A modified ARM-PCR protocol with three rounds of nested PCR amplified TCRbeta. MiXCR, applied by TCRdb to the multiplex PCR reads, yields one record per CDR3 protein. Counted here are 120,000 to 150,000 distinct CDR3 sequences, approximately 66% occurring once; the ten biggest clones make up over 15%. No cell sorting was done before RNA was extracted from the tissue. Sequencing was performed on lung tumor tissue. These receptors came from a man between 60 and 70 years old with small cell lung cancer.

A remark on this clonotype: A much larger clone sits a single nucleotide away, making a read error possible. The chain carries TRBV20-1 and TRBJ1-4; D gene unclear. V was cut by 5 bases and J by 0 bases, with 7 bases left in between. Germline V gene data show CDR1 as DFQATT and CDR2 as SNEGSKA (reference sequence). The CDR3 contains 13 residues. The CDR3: CSAQQSTNEKLFF. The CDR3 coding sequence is TGCAGTGCTCAACAGTCAACTAATGAAAAACTGTTTTTT.

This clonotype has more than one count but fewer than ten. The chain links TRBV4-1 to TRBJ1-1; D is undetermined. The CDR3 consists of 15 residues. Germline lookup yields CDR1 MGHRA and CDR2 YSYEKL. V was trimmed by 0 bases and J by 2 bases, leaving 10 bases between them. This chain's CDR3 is CASSQDRVGNTEAFF. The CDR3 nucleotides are TGCGCCAGCAGCCAAGATCGTGTGGGCAACACTGAAGCTTTCTTT.

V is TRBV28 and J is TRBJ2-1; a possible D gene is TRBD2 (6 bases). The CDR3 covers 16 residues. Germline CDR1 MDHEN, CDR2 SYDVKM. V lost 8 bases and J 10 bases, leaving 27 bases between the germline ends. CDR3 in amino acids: CASGKVSGGKGKEQFF. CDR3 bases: TGTGCCAGCGGGAAGGTTAGCGGCGGGAAGGGCAAGGAGCAGTTCTTC. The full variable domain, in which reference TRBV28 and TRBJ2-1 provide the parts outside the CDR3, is DVKVTQSSRYLVKRTGEKVFLECVQDMDHENMFWYRQDPGLGLRLIYFSYDVKMKEKGDIPEGYSVSREKKERFSLILESASTNQTSMYLCASGKVSGGKGKEQFFGPGTRLTVL.

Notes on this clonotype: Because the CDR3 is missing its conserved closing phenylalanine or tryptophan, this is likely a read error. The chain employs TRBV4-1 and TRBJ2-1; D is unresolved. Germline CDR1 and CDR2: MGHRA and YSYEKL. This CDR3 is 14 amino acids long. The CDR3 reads CTSSQALTGGRQFS. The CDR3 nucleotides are TGCACCAGCAGCCAAGCGCTTACTGGCGGCCGACAGTTCTCC.

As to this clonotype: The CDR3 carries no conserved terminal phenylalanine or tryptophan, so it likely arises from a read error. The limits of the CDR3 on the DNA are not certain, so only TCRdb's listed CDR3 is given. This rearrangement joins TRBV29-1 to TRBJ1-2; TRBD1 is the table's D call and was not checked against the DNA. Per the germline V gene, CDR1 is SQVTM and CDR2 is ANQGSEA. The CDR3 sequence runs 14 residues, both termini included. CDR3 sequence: CSVDGTGGDYGHTI.

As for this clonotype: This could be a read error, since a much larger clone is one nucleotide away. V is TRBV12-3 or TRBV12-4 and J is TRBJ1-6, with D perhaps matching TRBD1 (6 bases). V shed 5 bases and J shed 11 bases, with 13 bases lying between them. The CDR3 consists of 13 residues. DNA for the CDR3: TGTGCCAGCAGTAGCAATGGGGACACACCCCTCCACTTT. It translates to CASSSNGDTPLHF.

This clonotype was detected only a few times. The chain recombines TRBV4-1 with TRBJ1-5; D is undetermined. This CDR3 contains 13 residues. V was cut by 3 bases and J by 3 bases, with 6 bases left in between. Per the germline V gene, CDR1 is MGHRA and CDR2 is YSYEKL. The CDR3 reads CASSQKTNQPQHF. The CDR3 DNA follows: TGCGCCAGCAGCCAGAAGACCAATCAGCCCCAGCATTTT.

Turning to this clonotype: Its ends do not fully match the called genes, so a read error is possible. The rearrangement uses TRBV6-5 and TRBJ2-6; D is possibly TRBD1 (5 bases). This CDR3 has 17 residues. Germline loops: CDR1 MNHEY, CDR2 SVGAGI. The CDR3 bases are TGTGTCAGCAGTTACTCGTTTTACGGCTTTGGGGCCAACACCCTGACTTTC. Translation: CVSSYSFYGFGANTLTF.

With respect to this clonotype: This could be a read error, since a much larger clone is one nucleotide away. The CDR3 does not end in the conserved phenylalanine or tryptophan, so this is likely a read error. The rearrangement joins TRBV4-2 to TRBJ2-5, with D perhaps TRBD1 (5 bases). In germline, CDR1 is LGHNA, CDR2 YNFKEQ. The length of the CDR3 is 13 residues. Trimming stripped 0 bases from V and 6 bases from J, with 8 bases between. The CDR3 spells CASSQDRAQTQYL. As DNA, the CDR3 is TGTGCCAGCAGCCAAGACAGGGCCCAGACCCAGTACCTC.

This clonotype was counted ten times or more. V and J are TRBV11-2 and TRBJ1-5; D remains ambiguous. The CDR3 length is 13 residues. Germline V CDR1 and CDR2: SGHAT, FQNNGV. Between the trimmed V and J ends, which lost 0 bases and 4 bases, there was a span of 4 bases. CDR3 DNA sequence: TGTGCCAGCAGCTTAGACAGAAATCAGCCCCAGCATTTT. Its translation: CASSLDRNQPQHF.

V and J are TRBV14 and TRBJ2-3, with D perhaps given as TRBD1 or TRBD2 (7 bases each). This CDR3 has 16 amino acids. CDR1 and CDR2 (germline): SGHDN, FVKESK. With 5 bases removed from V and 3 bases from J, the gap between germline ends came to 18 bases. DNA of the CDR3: TGTGCCAGCAGCTCCCTCAGGGGGAGGGGGACAGATACGCAGTATTTT. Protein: CASSSLRGRGTDTQYF.

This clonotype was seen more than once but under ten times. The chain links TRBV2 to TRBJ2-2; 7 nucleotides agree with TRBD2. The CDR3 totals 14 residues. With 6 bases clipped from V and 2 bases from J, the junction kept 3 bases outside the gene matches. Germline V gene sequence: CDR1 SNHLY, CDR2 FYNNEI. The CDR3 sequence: CASRAGTNTGELFF. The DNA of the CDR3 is TGTGCCAGCAGAGCGGGAACTAACACCGGGGAGCTGTTTTTT.

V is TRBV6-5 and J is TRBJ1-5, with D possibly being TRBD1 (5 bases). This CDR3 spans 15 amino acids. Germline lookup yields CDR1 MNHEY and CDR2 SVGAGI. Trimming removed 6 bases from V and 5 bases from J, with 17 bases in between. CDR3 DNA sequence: TGTGCCAGCAGCCCGGGACCGCGAGGACATCAGCCCCAGCATTTT. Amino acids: CASSPGPRGHQPQHF.

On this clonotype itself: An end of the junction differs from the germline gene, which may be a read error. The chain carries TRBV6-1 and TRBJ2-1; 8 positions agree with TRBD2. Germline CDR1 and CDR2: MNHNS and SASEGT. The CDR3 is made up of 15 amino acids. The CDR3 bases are TGCGCCAGCAGGATTAGCGGGATCTCCTACAGTGAGCAGTTCTTC. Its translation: CASRISGISYSEQFF.

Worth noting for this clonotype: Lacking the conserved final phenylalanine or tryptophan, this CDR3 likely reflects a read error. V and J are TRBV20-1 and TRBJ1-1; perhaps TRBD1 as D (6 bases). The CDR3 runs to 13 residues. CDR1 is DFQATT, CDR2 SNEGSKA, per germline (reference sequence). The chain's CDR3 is CNARYGGDTEAFL. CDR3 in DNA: TGCAATGCTAGATATGGGGGCGACACTGAAGCTTTCCTT.

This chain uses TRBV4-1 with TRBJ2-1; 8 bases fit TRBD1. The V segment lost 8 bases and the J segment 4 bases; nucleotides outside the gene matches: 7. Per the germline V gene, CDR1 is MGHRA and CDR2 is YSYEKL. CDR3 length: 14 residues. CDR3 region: CASQEDREYNEQFF. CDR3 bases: TGCGCCAGCCAAGAGGACAGGGAATACAATGAGCAGTTCTTC.

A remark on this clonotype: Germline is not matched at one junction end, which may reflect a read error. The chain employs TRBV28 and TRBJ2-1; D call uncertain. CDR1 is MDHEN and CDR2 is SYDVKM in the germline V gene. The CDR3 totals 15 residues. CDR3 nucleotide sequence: TGCGCCAGCAGGTTGCCGCAATCCTCTTCCAATGAGCAGATCTTC. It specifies CASRLPQSSSNEQIF.

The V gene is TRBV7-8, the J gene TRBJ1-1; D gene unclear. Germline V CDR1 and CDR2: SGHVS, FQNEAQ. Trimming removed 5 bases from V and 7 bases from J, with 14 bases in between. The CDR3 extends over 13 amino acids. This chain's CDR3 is CASSKRTDDEAFF. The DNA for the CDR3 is TGTGCCAGCAGCAAACGGACGGACGATGAAGCTTTCTTT.

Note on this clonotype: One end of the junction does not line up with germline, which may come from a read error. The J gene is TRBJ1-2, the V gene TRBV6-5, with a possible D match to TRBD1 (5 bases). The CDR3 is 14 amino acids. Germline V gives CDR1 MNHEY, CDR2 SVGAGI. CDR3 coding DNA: TGTACCAGCAGTTCCACGGTCAGGGTGGAGGGCTACACCTTC. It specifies CTSSSTVRVEGYTF.

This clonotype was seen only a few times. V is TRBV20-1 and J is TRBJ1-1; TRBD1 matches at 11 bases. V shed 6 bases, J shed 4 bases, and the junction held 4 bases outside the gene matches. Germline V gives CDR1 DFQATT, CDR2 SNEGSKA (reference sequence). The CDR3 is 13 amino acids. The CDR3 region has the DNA TGCAGTGCGGGACAGGGGGGATGCACTGAAGCTTTCTTT. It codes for CSAGQGGCTEAFF.

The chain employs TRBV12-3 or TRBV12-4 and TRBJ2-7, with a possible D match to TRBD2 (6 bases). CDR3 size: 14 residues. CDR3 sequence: CASSRLAGTYEQYV. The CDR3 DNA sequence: TGTGCTAGCAGCCGGTTAGCCGGGACTTACGAGCAGTACGTC.

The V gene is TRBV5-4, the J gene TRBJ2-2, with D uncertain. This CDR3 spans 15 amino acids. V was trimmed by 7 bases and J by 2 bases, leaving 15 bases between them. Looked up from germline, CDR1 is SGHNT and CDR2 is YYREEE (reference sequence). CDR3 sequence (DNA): TGTGCCAGCGGATGGGGTGGGGTTAACACCGGGGAGCTGTTTTTT. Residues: CASGWGGVNTGELFF.

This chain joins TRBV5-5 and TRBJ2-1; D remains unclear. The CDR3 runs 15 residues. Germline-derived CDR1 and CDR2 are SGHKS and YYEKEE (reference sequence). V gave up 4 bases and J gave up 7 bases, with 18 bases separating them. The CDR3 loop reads CASSKIGQGMNEQFF. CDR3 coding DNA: TGTGCCAGCAGCAAAATCGGCCAAGGGATGAATGAGCAGTTCTTC.

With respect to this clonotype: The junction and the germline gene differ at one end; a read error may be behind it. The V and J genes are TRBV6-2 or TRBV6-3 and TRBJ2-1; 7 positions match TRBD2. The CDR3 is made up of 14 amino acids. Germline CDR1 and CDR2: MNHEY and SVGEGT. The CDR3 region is CASSTGTNYNDQFF. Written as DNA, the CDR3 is TGTGCCAGCAGTACCGGGACTAACTACAATGATCAGTTTTTC.

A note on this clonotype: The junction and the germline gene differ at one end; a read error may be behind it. CDR3 in DNA: TGTGCCAGCAGTACAACAGGGTTGAGCAGTCAGCCCCAGCATTTT. Encoded protein: CASSTTGLSSQPQHF. The V gene is TRBV6-6, the J gene TRBJ1-5; a possible D gene is TRBD1 (6 bases). CDR3 size: 15 residues. The V gene's germline CDR1 is MNHNY and CDR2 SVGAGI (reference sequence).

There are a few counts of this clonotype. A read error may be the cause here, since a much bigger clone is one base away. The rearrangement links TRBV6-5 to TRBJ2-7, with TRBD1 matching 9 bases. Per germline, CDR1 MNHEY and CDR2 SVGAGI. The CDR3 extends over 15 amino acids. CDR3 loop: CASSYLQDRGHDQYF. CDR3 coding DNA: TGTGCCAGCAGTTACTTGCAGGACAGGGGCCACGACCAGTACTTC.

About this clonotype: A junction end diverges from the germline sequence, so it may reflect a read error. The CDR3 coding sequence is TGCAGTGCCACTTCCGGGACTAGCGGGAGAACCTACAGTGAGCAGTTCTTC. It specifies CSATSGTSGRTYSEQFF. This chain uses TRBV20-1 with TRBJ2-1, with 14 bases identical to TRBD2. This CDR3 has 17 amino acids. Germline CDR1 reads DFQATT; CDR2 reads SNEGSKA (reference sequence).

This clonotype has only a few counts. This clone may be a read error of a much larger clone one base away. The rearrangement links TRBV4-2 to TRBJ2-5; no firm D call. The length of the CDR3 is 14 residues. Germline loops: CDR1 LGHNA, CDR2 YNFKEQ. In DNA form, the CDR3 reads TGTGCCAGCAGCCACCCTGACCACAAAGAGGCCCAGTACTTC. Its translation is CASSHPDHKEAQYF.

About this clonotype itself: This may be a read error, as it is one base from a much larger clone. The CDR3 sequence is CASDRGDREADTQYF. The DNA for the CDR3 is TGTGCTAGTGATCGGGGGGACAGGGAAGCAGATACGCAGTATTTT. The chain carries TRBV12-5 and TRBJ2-3, with TRBD1 identical over 9 bases. The CDR3 is 15 residues long. Trimming took 7 bases from V and 4 from J; bases not matched to a gene: 9. In germline, CDR1 is LGHNT, CDR2 FRNRAP.

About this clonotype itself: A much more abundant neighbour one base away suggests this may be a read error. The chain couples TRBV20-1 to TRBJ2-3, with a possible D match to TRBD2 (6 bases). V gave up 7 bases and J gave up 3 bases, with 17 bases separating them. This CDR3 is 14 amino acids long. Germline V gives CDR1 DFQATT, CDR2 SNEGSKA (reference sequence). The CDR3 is CSVSPSAQTDTQYF. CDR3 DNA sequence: TGCAGTGTGTCCCCTAGCGCACAAACAGATACGCAGTATTTT.